This is a list of T cell receptor beta chains from one sample in a study of T-cell reconstitution after alpha-beta-depleted transplantation in children. TCRdb recomputed calls from the PCR reads with MiXCR, one row per CDR3 protein. This sample has some 840,000 distinct CDR3 sequences, with roughly 15% found just once. This specimen was PBMCs, mostly from graft donor cells, taken 360 days after TCRalphabeta/CD19-depleted stem cell transplant. The receptors originated from a male patient under 18 who had a stem cell transplant for acute lymphoblastic leukemia, so the T cells may come from the graft donor. Both conserved end residues are part of each CDR3. The D gene is left open where the match is weak. Clone size, where shown, is once, few, many, or a class for clones that have expanded.

NA	few	TRBV7-9	TRBJ1-5	TGTGCCAGCAGCTCTACCCTAGAAACAGATCAGCCCCAGCATTTT	CASSSTLETDQPQHF
NA	NA	TRBV2	TRBJ2-3	TGTGCCAGCACCCTCGGCCTAGGGGCAGATACGCAGTATTTT	CASTLGLGADTQYF
NA	NA	TRBV7-9	TRBJ1-5	TGTGCCAGCAGCCACGGACAAGGGGATGGCGGTCAGCCCCAGCATTTT	CASSHGQGDGGQPQHF
NA	few	TRBV6-6	TRBJ2-7	TGTGCCAGCAGCCAAACAGGGAACGAGCAGTACTTC	CASSQTGNEQYF
NA	few	TRBV5-1	TRBJ1-4	TGCGCCAGCAGCTTTACCTTTGGAGCTAATGAAAAACTGTTTTTT	CASSFTFGANEKLFF
NA	few	TRBV7-6	TRBJ2-3	TGTGCCAGCAGCTTAGCATGGGGGGGCTTAGCGGATACGCAGTATTTT	CASSLAWGGLADTQYF
TRBD2	NA	TRBV2	TRBJ2-1	TGTGCCAGCAGTGTTGGACTAGCGGGAGGTACCTACAATGAGCAGTTCTTC	CASSVGLAGGTYNEQFF
TRBD1	NA	TRBV5-1	TRBJ2-7	TGCGCCAGCAGCTTGGTAAGAAGGGGGACAGGGACCTACGAGCAGTACTTC	CASSLVRRGTGTYEQYF
TRBD1	few	TRBV5-1	TRBJ2-7	TGCGCCAGCAAACCGGCAGGGGGCCACGAGCAGTACTTC	CASKPAGGHEQYF
NA	few	TRBV5-1	TRBJ1-1	TGCGCCAGCAGCTGGGGGGAGCGGGACACTGAAGCTTTCTTT	CASSWGERDTEAFF
TRBD2	many	TRBV12-3/TRBV12-4	TRBJ2-3	TGTGCCAGCAATTTTCGGGGGGATCGTGGTACGCAGTATTTT	CASNFRGDRGTQYF
NA	few	TRBV5-1	TRBJ1-5	TGCGCCAGCAGGCCGCATTTTTGGGCCGGCAATCAGCCCCAGCATTTT	CASRPHFWAGNQPQHF
NA	few	TRBV12-5	TRBJ1-2	TGTGCTAGTGGTATACAGGGCCTCTATGGCTACACCTTC	CASGIQGLYGYTF
TRBD2	many	TRBV12-3/TRBV12-4	TRBJ2-7	TGTGCCAGCAGGCAGACCCAAGCGGGAGAGCTCTACGAGCAGTACTTC	CASRQTQAGELYEQYF
TRBD2	few	TRBV10-3	TRBJ2-5	TGTGCCACCCTAGCGGGCCCCCAAGAGACCCAGTACTTC	CATLAGPQETQYF
NA	NA	TRBV12-3/TRBV12-4	TRBJ1-2	TGTGCCAGCAGTTTCGGCATCGCCTCCCCTAACTATGGCTACACCTTC	CASSFGIASPNYGYTF
NA	few	TRBV5-1	TRBJ2-7	TGCGCCAGCAGCTCCGATAAGGCCACCTACGAGCAGTACTTC	CASSSDKATYEQYF
TRBD1	few	TRBV30	TRBJ2-2	TGTGCCTGGAGTCGCCGGGACAGCGCCAACGGGGAGCTGTTTTTT	CAWSRRDSANGELFF
TRBD1	NA	TRBV7-8	TRBJ1-1	TGTGCCAGCAGCTTAGCGACAGGGGTCACTGAAGCTTTCTTT	CASSLATGVTEAFF
NA	few	TRBV4-1	TRBJ2-7	TGCGCCAGCAGCCAAGCAGGGATCGGCACCGAGCAGTACTTC	CASSQAGIGTEQYF
NA	NA	TRBV7-9	TRBJ1-1	TGTGCCAGCAGCTTAAGCCAGGGCAGAGCTGAAGCTTTCTTT	CASSLSQGRAEAFF
TRBD2	few	TRBV4-1	TRBJ2-7	TGCGCCAGCAGCCAGGGCCTTACTAGCGGGAGAAACAACGAGCAGTACTTC	CASSQGLTSGRNNEQYF
NA	NA	TRBV12-3/TRBV12-4	TRBJ2-4	TGTGCCAGCAGTTTAAGGTGGAAAGTCCTAGCCAAAAACATTCAGTACTTC	CASSLRWKVLAKNIQYF
TRBD2	NA	TRBV5-1	TRBJ2-1	TGCGCCAGCAGCTTGGTAGCTAGCGGGAGGCTTTACAATGAGCAGTTCTTC	CASSLVASGRLYNEQFF
NA	NA	TRBV7-6	TRBJ1-4	TGTGCCAGCAGCTCAACTCATGCGATCGGGAAACTGTTTTTT	CASSSTHAIGKLFF
TRBD1	few	TRBV5-1	TRBJ2-1	TGCGCCAGCAGTACACAGGGGGACTACAATGAGCAGTTCTTC	CASSTQGDYNEQFF
NA	few	TRBV4-1	TRBJ2-1	TGCGCCAGCAGCCAGAGATTTCTCCCTAACTCCTACAATGAGCAGTTCTTC	CASSQRFLPNSYNEQFF
TRBD2	few	TRBV20-1	TRBJ2-1	TGCAGTGCTCGTAGCGGGAGTTACAATGAGCAGTTCTTC	CSARSGSYNEQFF
TRBD1	NA	TRBV29-1	TRBJ2-7	TGCAGCGTTCAGGGGGTGATCCCCTACGAGCAGTACTTC	CSVQGVIPYEQYF
NA	NA	TRBV5-4	TRBJ2-1	TGTGCCAGCAGCCCTGGCGCGGATAGGGTTGAGCAGTTCTTC	CASSPGADRVEQFF
NA	few	TRBV15	TRBJ2-6	TGTGCCACCAGCAGAGATTATGCAGTCCCTGGGGCCAACGTCCTGACTTTC	CATSRDYAVPGANVLTF
NA	few	TRBV20-1	TRBJ1-2	TGCAGTGCTGTCGGGGAGAGCCCACTGGGCTACACCTTC	CSAVGESPLGYTF
NA	NA	TRBV6-5	TRBJ2-1	TGTGCCAGCAGAGATGCCTATAACAGGGCCGGTGAGCAGTTCTTC	CASRDAYNRAGEQFF
TRBD1	NA	TRBV20-1	TRBJ2-1	TGCAGTGCCCGCGACAGGGCCCCCCATGAGCAGTTCTTC	CSARDRAPHEQFF
TRBD1	NA	TRBV9	TRBJ2-1	TGTGCCAGCAGTGTTACAGGGGATTCCTACAATGAGCAGTTCTTC	CASSVTGDSYNEQFF
TRBD1	many	TRBV29-1	TRBJ1-3	TGCAGCGTTGAAGCGGACAGGGCAAGAAACACCATATATTTT	CSVEADRARNTIYF
TRBD2	NA	TRBV6-2/TRBV6-3	TRBJ2-1	TGTGCCAGCAGTTCTCCTTGGGGGGGCGGGACTAGCGGGTACCCCTACAATGAGCAGTTCTTC	CASSSPWGGGTSGYPYNEQFF
TRBD1	many	TRBV12-3/TRBV12-4	TRBJ2-7	TGTGCCAGCAGCCTTGACAGGGTCAGCGAGCAGTACTTC	CASSLDRVSEQYF
NA	NA	TRBV13	TRBJ1-3	TGTGCCAGCAGCTTTATCGGGCCCGGAAACACCATATATTTT	CASSFIGPGNTIYF
NA	many	TRBV27	TRBJ1-1	TGTGCCAGCAGTTACCAGTCTCCCGCAGGACGGAAAGCTTTCTTT	CASSYQSPAGRKAFF
NA	NA	TRBV14	TRBJ2-1	TGTGCCAGCAGCCAAGGGTGGGGACTCTTCGTGGGTGATGAGCAGTTCTTC	CASSQGWGLFVGDEQFF
TRBD1	few	TRBV6-5	TRBJ1-5	TGTGCCAGCAGTCTACGACGGACAGGGTGGAATCAGCCCCAGCATTTT	CASSLRRTGWNQPQHF
TRBD1	NA	TRBV7-3	TRBJ2-2	TGTGCCAGCAGCTCGGACAGGGGAAACGGGGAGCTGTTTTTT	CASSSDRGNGELFF
TRBD2	NA	TRBV3-1	TRBJ2-5	TGTGCCAGCAGCCCGGGACTAGCGGACTCCCAAGAGACCCAGTACTTC	CASSPGLADSQETQYF
TRBD2	NA	TRBV2	TRBJ2-5	TGTGCCAGCTACCGGCGGGGGGCGGGAGAGACCCAGTACTTC	CASYRRGAGETQYF
NA	many	TRBV24-1	TRBJ2-1	TGTGCCACCAGTGTTTCCGGAGTAGGGTACAATGAGCAGTTCTTC	CATSVSGVGYNEQFF
NA	NA	TRBV20-1	TRBJ1-6	TGCAGTGCAGGAGGGGAAGCCCCGACGTGGAATTCACCCCTCCACTTT	CSAGGEAPTWNSPLHF
TRBD1	NA	TRBV7-7	TRBJ1-1	TGTGCCAGCAGCTTAGAGCCAGGGGGCACTGAAGCTTTCTTT	CASSLEPGGTEAFF
TRBD2	few	TRBV11-2	TRBJ2-7	TGTGCCAGCAGCTTATTGGGAGCGGGGGGATACTACGAGCAGTACTTC	CASSLLGAGGYYEQYF
NA	NA	TRBV5-1	TRBJ2-4	TGCGCCAGCAGCTTGGGAGGCCAAGCCAAAAACATTCAGTACTTC	CASSLGGQAKNIQYF
NA	few	TRBV7-9	TRBJ2-1	TGTGCCAGCAGCACCCCCGGGCCCTGGCCCTTTAGTGAGCAGTTCTTC	CASSTPGPWPFSEQFF
TRBD2	NA	TRBV10-2	TRBJ2-1	TGCGCCAGCAGTGAGCTAGCGGGAGTTCCCTCCTACAATGAGCAGTTCTTC	CASSELAGVPSYNEQFF
NA	many	TRBV2	TRBJ2-2	TGTGCCAGCAAGGATAGAGTAGGGGACGGGGAGCTGTTTTTT	CASKDRVGDGELFF
NA	few	TRBV29-1	TRBJ2-2	TGCAGCGTTGATGTGATTAGGGCCGGGGAGCTGTTTTTT	CSVDVIRAGELFF
NA	NA	TRBV6-2/TRBV6-3	TRBJ2-7	TGTGCCAGCAGTTACGCCCTTTTGGGATCCTACGAGCAGTACTTC	CASSYALLGSYEQYF